This T cell receptor (beta chain) was sequenced during a study of regulatory T cells in long-lasting Graves disease. The germline CDR1 and CDR2 sequences are SQVTM and ANQGSEA. Trimming removed 2 bases from V and 0 bases from J, with 11 bases in between. This CDR3 has 14 residues. This clonotype was seen a few times. Its specificity is unknown. Whole-study results and caveats: Gene preferences differed: TRBV28, TRBJ1-2, TRBJ2-5 in persistent cases.

Time point meaning: persistent/refractory GD, antithyroid drugs over 5 years with positive TRAb. PBMCs provided the RNA from which the TCR library was made. To make TCR beta libraries, researchers used iRepertoire HTBI primers and Arm-PCR of CDR3 regions. MiXCR was run by TCRdb on the multiplex PCR reads, yielding one entry per CDR3 protein. This sample has 700,000 or so distinct CDR3 sequences, with 25% to 30% found just once. Sequencing was performed on peripheral blood mononuclear cells (PBMCs), taken when the disease was refractory, from a patient treated with antithyroid drugs. This TCR came from a female donor with Graves disease. The chain is built from TRBV29-1 and TRBJ2-7, with D perhaps TRBD1 (6 bases). For the CDR3, the DNA is TGCAGCGTTGAATTAATGGGACACTCCTACGAGCAGTACTTC. The encoded protein is CSVELMGHSYEQYF.